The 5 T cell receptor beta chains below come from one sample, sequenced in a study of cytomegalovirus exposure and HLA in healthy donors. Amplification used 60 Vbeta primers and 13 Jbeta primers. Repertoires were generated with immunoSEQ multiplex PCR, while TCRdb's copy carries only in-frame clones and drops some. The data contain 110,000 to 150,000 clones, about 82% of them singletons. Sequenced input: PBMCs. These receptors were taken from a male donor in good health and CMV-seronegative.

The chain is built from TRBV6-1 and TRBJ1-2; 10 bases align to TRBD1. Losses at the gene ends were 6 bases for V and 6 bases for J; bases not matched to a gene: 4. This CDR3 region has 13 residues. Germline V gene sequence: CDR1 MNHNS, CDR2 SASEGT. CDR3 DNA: TGTGCCAGCAGGGGGACAGGGGTACATGGCTACACCTTC. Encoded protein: CASRGTGVHGYTF.

For the CDR3, the DNA is TGTGCCATCAGTGGGACTAGCGGGGGTCACAATGAGCAGTTCTTC. Translation: CAISGTSGGHNEQFF. The J gene is TRBJ2-1, the V gene TRBV10-3, with 13 nucleotides matching TRBD2. This CDR3 is built from 15 residues. CDR1 is ENHRY and CDR2 is SYGVKD in the germline V gene. V lost 4 bases, J lost 5 bases, and 2 bases stayed unmatched.

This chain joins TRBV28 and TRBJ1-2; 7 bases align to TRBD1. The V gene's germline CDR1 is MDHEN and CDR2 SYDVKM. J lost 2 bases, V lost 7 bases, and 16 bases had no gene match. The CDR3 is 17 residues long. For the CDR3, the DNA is TGTGCCAGCACCTTTCCGCCCTCTACAGGGGTAAACTATGGCTACACCTTC. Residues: CASTFPPSTGVNYGYTF.

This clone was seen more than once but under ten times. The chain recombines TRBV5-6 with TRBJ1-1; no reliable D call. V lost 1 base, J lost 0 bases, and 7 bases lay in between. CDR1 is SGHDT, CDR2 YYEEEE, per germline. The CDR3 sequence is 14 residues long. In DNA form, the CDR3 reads TGTGCCAGCAGCTTGAGAGGGTTGAACACTGAAGCTTTCTTT. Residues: CASSLRGLNTEAFF.

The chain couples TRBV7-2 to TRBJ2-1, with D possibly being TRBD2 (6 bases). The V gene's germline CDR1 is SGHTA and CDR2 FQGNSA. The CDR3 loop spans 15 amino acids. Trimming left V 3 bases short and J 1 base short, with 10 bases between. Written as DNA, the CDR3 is TGTGCCAGCAGCTTGATTAGCGGTTCCTACAATGAGCAGTTCTTC. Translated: CASSLISGSYNEQFF.